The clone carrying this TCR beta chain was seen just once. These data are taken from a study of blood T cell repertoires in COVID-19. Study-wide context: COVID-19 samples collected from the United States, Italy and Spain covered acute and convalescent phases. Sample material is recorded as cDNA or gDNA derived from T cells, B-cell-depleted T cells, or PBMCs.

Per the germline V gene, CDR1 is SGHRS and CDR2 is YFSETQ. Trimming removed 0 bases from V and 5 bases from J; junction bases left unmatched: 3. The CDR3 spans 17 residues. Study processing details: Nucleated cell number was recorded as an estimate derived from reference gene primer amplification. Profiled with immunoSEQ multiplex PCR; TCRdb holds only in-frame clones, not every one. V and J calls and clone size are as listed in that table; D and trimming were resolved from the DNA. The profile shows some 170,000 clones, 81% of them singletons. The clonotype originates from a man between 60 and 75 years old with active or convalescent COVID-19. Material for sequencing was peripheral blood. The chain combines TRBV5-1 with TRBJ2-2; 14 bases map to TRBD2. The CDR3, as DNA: TGCGCCAGCAGCTTGGCGGGGACTAGCGGGAGTACCGGGGAGCTGTTTTTT. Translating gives CASSLAGTSGSTGELFF.